Listed here is a single TCR beta chain. Its antigen has not been determined. One base away there is no much larger clone; base qualities are not given. The immunoSEQ assay, a bias-controlled multiplex PCR with V- and J-specific primers, was used to amplify TCR beta CDR3 regions from genomic DNA. A proprietary barcode and Illumina adapter sequences were added to the CDR3 amplicons in a second PCR step. An Illumina MiSeq instrument was used for sequencing of the CDR3 libraries. In the source study's methods: Export and quality control were done with immunoSEQ Analyzer 3.0, while downstream analyses used R Bioconductor and Immunarch. Only productive rearrangements in the normalized downsampled data set went into calculating the repertoire metrics. Clonotypes larger than 5 templates in the normalized cohort were defined as pathologically expanded. Repertoire diversity was measured with the Inverse Simpson Index. To capture all clonotypes, CMV-specificity analyses were performed on the non-normalized data set. What TCRdb holds here is the immuneACCESS table cut down to in-frame rearrangements. Part of the clones is not present; checked against another copy, under half of the missing clones reflect an unresolved V gene, and the others are unexplained. The V and J calls and clone size were taken over from that table, and D and trimming were inferred from the DNA. The sample table lists approximately 44,000 clones, roughly 80% of them with a count of one. Approximately 5.7% of the sample goes to the ten largest clones.

The CDR3 sequence holds 16 residues, the cysteine and phenylalanine included. The CDR3 DNA has 48 bases and is translated from base 1. Trimming takes 5 bases from V and 2 bases from J, and the germline ends sit 19 bases apart. CDR1 and CDR2 are drawn from the germline V gene: SGHTA, FQGNSA. This sample is drawn from a study of T cell clonotyping in hematopoietic cell transplantation (dated by TCRdb to about 2021). A note on the overall study: Pretransplant samples from recipients were collected after cytoreduction. Recruitment of patients was conducted between late 2015 and January 2017, and follow-up was continued until late 2020 or death. In the study, 135 blood samples were gathered from 35 consecutive transplant recipients and their related donors. Paper-wide results and their limitations: Only a small fraction of recipient repertoires overlapped donor repertoires, with over 97% appearing de novo at the given depth. Recipient TCR diversity fell after transplant, with pathologically expanded clonotypes rising progressively from day 30 to day 180. The sample size was limited, and because cells were not sorted, the contributions of CD4 and CD8 repertoires could not be separated. Broader posttransplant TCR repertoire diversity was predicted by donor and pretransplant recipient Inverse Simpson Index values.

The time point label here, explained by the study, means: recipient sample about 28 days before transplant, after cytoreduction. Blood from recipients was drawn roughly 28 days before transplant, then again at days 30, 100 and 180 after transplant. Nuclei Lysis Solution was used to extract genomic DNA from fresh or cryopreserved unfractionated peripheral blood mononuclear cells. Sequenced material: peripheral blood mononuclear cells, taken before stem cell transplant. The chain uses TRBV7-2 and TRBJ2-7; 5 matching bases give a weak D call of TRBD2. This receptor was identified in a man aged 60 to 75 with myelodysplastic syndrome. Some clones in this sample may be carry-over from other donors' samples. Here the CDR3 is given as CASSPLGLTGAYEQYF. Read as DNA, the sequence is TGTGCCAGCAGCCCCCTCGGCCTCACCGGGGCCTACGAGCAGTACTTC.